This section outlines one T cell receptor beta chain sequence together with its context. Its cognate antigen has yet to be identified. No base-level quality is on record; no much larger clone is a single base apart. The source of the sample is a study of T cell responses to AZD1222 COVID-19 vaccine (dated by TCRdb to about 2021). For context, the study as a whole: Because spike-specific TCR depth and breadth did not differ between the two schedules, AZD1222 recipients who got a second dose at roughly 4 weeks were pooled with those who got a second dose at roughly 12 weeks. TCR sequencing covered some 240 trial participants: 200 to 220 given two doses of AZD1222 and around 25 given two doses of MenACWY control vaccine. Enrollment into the trials was organized by age into subgroups of 18-55, 56-69 and 70-plus years, and those subgroups contained roughly 140, 27 and 60 TCR-sequenced participants, respectively.

The CDR3 regions of human TCRbeta chains were analyzed by immunosequencing. The original pipeline was this. Repertoire TCRs were checked for matches against a reference library of SARS-CoV-2-specific TCRs that had been generated using the MIRA antigen-specificity platform. Breadth meant the fraction of unique TCRs that were SARS-CoV-2-associated, whereas depth meant the fraction of total T cells that were SARS-CoV-2-associated. Each spike-specific TCR was assigned to its reactive spike region and to a CD4 or CD8 class using the MIRA data. Log10-transformed breadth and depth values were compared by one-way ANOVA with Sidak's multiple comparisons tests. TCRdb holds this immuneACCESS table with in-frame rearrangements only. Some clones are missing; in checked studies, unresolved V genes explain under half, and the rest has no known cause. V, J and clone size were drawn from that table, and D and trimming were deduced from the DNA. This sample is represented by approximately 170,000 clones; 75% to 90% of them were singletons. The top ten constitute 6.5% to 8.5% of the sample.

From the cysteine up to the phenylalanine, the CDR3 has a length of 17 residues. The retained sequence is limited to the CDR3, 51 bases, with the frame set at the first base. The label giving this sample's time point can be read as: baseline before first vaccination. The vaccinee samples were drawn from two UK trials, COV001 and COV002, one of which was a single-blind randomized controlled phase 2/3 trial testing AZD1222 (ChAdOx1 nCoV-19) in healthy adults. For TCRbeta chain sequencing, PBMC samples were collected from trial participants at day 0 and at day 28 after the second dose. Study-wide conclusions, independent of this receptor: Spike-specific TCR breadth and depth rose significantly after two AZD1222 doses compared with day 0 and with MenACWY recipients. The vaccine-associated CD4 TCRs covered the entire spike protein, and the dominant responses fell in regions 160-218 and 743-854. Because no samples from the day 14 peak response were available, repertoires could be characterized only after the peak T cell response. Reportedly, almost half of the unique spike-specific TCRs recognized epitopes lying outside the regions that are mutated in the B.1.351 and B.1.1.7 variants. In the small 56-69-year group, the increase in depth fell short of significance, most likely because of low power. Participants were mostly white British, with more females than males. The authors suggested clonal diversity may have been underestimated. Conclusions about previously exposed vaccinees were limited because only six or seven AZD1222 recipients were SARS-CoV-2 seropositive at baseline.

The clonotype was recovered from an adult in good health. The V and J segments used are TRBV21-1 and TRBJ1-1; the tabulated D call, TRBD1, remains unverified against the DNA. TRBV21-1 is deemed a pseudogene. The specimen comprised peripheral blood, sampled on day 0 of AZD1222 vaccination. The bases are TGTGCCAGCAGCCAGAGTTCCTCAGGGTGGTTCAACACTGAAGCTTTCTTT. It is translated as CASSQSSSGWFNTEAFF.